The source of this T cell receptor (beta chain) is a study of T cell repertoires in ileal Crohn's disease. Study as a whole: Operated complications were stricturing disease (roughly 60%) and penetrating disease (about 39%). About half of patients got postoperative therapy: roughly 12 thiopurines, over 15 anti-TNF. Overall study findings and caveats: Mucosal expansions were suggested to be mainly CD8 T cells. Endoscopic recurrence occurred in every patient whose clonality exceeded 26.8%.

The CDR3 loop spans 15 amino acids. On this clone: Its antigen is not identified.

Using immunoSEQ multiplex PCR, the repertoire was profiled, and TCRdb retains in-frame clones only, with some absent. This repertoire shows about 5,000 clones, approximately 80% found once; its top ten account for about 12%. The receptor was derived from an adult with Crohn's disease. Sequenced sample: ileal tissue. The chain uses TRBV21-1 and TRBJ2-2; TRBD2, the D gene given by the table, was not confirmed from the DNA. TRBV21-1 is designated a pseudogene. As DNA, the CDR3 is TGTGCCAGCAGCAAAAAGGAGGGGCGGGTCGGGGAGCTGTTTTTT. This encodes CASSKKEGRVGELFF.